The clone carrying this TCR beta chain was found many times. Its specificity is not known. The sample originates from a study of early T cells in non-severe SARS-CoV-2 infection. Overall study: The input, bulk RNA from unsorted whole blood, was sequenced, and chains were unpaired. Points from the study as a whole: Clonotype matching in VDJdb favored anti-spike CD8 responses and did not capture private and CD4 specificities.

Individual cDNA molecules were tagged with unique molecular identifiers. One entry per CDR3 protein results from TCRdb running MiXCR on the 5' RACE reads. This sample yields 76,000 or so distinct CDR3 sequences, of which 11% are seen a single time; around 4.7% belongs to the top ten. The CDR3 runs to 14 residues. The V gene's germline CDR1 is LNHDA and CDR2 SQIVND (reference sequence). J was trimmed by 7 bases and V by 7 bases; bases with no gene match: 5. Source material: whole blood. The sequence derives from an adult who was a healthcare worker with PCR-confirmed SARS-CoV-2 infection or an uninfected control (not recorded which). The chain has TRBV19 and TRBJ1-4, with TRBD1 matching over 11 bases. The CDR3 spells CASTPGQGVEKLFF. CDR3 DNA sequence: TGTGCCAGTACCCCGGGACAGGGGGTTGAAAAACTGTTTTTT. The full variable domain, rest sourced from reference TRBV19 and TRBJ1-4, is DGGITQSPKYLFRKEGQNVTLSCEQNLNHDAMYWYRQDPGQGLRLIYYSQIVNDFQKGDIAEGYSVSREKKESFPLTVTSAQKNPTAFYLCASTPGQGVEKLFFGSGTQLSVL.